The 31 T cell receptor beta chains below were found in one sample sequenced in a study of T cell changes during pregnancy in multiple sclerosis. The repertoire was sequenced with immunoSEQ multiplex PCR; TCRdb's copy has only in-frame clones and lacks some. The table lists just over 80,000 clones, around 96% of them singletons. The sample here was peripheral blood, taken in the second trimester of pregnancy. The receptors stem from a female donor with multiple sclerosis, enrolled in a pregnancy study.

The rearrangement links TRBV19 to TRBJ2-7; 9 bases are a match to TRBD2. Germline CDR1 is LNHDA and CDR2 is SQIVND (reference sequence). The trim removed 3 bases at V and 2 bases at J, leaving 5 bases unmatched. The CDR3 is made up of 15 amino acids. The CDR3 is CASSMGAGGAYEQYF. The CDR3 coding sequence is TGTGCCAGTAGTATGGGAGCGGGAGGCGCCTACGAGCAGTACTTC.

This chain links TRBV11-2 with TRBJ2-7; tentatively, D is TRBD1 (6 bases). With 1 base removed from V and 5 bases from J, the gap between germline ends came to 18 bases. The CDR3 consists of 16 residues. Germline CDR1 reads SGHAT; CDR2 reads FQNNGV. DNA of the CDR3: TGTGCCAGCAGCTTAGGGGCCAGGGGAAGAGGAAACGAGCAGTACTTC. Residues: CASSLGARGRGNEQYF. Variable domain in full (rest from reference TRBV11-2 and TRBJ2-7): EAGVAQSPRYKIIEKRQSVAFWCNPISGHATLYWYQQILGQGPKLLIQFQNNGVVDDSQLPKDRFSAERLKGVDSTLKIQPAKLEDSAVYLCASSLGARGRGNEQYFGPGTRLTVT.

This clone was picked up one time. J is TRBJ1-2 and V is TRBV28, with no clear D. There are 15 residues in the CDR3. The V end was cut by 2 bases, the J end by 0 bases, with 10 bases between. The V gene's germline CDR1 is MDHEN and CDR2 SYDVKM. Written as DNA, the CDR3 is TGTGCCAGCAGTTTAGGCGACGGAGCTAACTATGGCTACACCTTC. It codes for CASSLGDGANYGYTF.

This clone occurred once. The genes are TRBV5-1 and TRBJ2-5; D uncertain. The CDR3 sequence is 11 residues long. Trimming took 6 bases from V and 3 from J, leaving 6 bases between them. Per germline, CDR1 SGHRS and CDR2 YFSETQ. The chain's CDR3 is CASTQEETQYF. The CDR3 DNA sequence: TGCGCCAGCACCCAGGAAGAGACCCAGTACTTC.

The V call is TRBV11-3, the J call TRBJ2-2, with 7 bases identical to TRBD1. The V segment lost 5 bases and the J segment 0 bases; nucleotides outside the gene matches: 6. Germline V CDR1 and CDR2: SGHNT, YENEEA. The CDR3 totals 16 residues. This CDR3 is CASSATGIANTGELFF. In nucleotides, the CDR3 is TGTGCCAGCAGCGCGACAGGGATTGCGAACACCGGGGAGCTGTTTTTT.

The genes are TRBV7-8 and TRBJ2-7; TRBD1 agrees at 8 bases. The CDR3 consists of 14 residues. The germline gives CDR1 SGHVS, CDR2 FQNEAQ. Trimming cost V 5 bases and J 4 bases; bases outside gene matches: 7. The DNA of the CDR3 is TGTGCCAGCAGCCGGACAGGGTGGAGATACGAGCAGTACTTC. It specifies CASSRTGWRYEQYF.

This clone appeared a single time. CDR3 DNA sequence: TGTGCCAGCAGTTCGGCGGGACAGGGGACAGATACGCAGTATTTT. Translating it yields CASSSAGQGTDTQYF. The genes are TRBV27 and TRBJ2-3; 10 bases fit TRBD1. J gave up 3 bases and V 4 bases, and 4 bases lay outside the gene matches. The CDR3 spans 15 residues. Germline-derived CDR1 and CDR2 are MNHEY and SMNVEV (reference sequence).

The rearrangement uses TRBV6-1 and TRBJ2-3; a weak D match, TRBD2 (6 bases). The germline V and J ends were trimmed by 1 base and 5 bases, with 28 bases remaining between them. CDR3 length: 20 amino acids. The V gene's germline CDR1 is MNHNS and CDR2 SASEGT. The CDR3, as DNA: TGTGCCAGCAGTGAAGGTATCCGGGGAATGTGGGGGAGGAGTGGAGATACGCAGTATTTT. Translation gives CASSEGIRGMWGRSGDTQYF.

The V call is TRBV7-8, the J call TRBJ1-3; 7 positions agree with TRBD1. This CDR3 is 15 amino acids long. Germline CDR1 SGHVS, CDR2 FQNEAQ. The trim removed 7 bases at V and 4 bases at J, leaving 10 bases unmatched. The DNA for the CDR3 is TGTGCCAGCACTCCAGGGGGAGGTTTGGGAAACACCATATATTTT. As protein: CASTPGGGLGNTIYF.

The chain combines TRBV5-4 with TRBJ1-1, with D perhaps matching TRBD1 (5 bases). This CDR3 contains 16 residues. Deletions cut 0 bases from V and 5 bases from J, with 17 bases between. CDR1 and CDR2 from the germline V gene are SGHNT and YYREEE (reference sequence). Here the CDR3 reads CASSLERGRSGTEAFF. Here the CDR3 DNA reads TGTGCCAGCAGCTTGGAGCGGGGCAGGAGTGGGACTGAAGCTTTCTTT.

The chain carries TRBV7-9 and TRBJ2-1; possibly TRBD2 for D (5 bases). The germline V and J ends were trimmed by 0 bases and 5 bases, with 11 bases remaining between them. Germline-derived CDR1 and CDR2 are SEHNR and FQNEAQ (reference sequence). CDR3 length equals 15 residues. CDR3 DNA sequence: TGTGCCAGCAGCTTAGCGGGAGCGAGACACAATGAGCAGTTCTTC. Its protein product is CASSLAGARHNEQFF.

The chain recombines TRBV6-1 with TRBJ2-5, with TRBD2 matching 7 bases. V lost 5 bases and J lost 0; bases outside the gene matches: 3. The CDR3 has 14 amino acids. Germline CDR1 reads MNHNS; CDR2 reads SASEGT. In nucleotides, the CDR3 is TGTGCCAGCAGTCTAGCGGTCAACCAAGAGACCCAGTACTTC. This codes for CASSLAVNQETQYF.

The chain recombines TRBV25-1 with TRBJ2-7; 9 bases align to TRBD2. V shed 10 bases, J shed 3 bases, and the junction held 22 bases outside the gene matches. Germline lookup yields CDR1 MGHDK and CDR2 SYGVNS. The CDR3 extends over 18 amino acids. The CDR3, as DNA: TGTGCCAACCACGACAGGGCCACTTATAGCGGGAGTTGCTACGAGCAGTACTTC. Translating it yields CANHDRATYSGSCYEQYF.

As DNA, the CDR3 is TGTGCCTACAAGACAGGGAGCGACACTGAAGCTTTCTTT. As protein: CAYKTGSDTEAFF. The chain employs TRBV30 and TRBJ1-1; 7 nucleotides agree with TRBD1. Looked up from germline, CDR1 is GTSNPN and CDR2 is SVGIG (reference sequence). With 7 bases clipped from V and 3 bases from J, the junction kept 8 bases outside the gene matches. The CDR3 runs to 13 residues.

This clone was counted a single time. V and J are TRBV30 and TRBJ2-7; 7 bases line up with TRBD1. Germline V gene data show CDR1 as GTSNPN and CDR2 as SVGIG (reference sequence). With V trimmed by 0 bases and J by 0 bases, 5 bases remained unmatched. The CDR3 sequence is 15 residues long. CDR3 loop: CAWSVQTGISYEQYF. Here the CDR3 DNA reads TGTGCCTGGAGTGTTCAGACAGGGATCTCCTACGAGCAGTACTTC. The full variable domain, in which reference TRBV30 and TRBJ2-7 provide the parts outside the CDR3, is SQTIHQWPATLVQPVGSPLSLECTVEGTSNPNLYWYRQAAGRGLQLLFYSVGIGQISSEVPQNLSASRPQDRQFILSSKKLLLSDSGFYLCAWSVQTGISYEQYFGPGTRLTVT.

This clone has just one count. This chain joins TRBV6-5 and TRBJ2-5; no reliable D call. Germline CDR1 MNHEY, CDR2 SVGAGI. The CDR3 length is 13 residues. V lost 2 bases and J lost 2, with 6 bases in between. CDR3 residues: CASSYNRQETQYF. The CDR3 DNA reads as TGTGCCAGCAGTTACAACAGACAAGAGACCCAGTACTTC.

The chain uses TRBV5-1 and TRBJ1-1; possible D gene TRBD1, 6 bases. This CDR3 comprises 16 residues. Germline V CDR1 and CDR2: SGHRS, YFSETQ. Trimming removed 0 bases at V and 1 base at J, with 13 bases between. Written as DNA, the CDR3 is TGCGCCAGCAGCTTGGTTACCGGGACACCGAACACTGAAGCTTTCTTT. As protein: CASSLVTGTPNTEAFF.

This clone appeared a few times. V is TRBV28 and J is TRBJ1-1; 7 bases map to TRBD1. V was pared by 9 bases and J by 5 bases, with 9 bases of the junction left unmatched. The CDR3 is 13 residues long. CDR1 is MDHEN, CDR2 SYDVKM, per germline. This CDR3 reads CASNTGAGTEAFF. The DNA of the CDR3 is TGTGCCAGTAACACAGGGGCTGGTACTGAAGCTTTCTTT.

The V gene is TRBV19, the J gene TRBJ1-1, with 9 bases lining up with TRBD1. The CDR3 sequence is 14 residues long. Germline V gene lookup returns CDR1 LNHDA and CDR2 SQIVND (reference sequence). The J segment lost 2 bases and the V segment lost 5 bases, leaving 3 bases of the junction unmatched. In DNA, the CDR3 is TGTGCCAGTAGTCCGGGACAGGGCAACACTGAAGCTTTCTTT. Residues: CASSPGQGNTEAFF.

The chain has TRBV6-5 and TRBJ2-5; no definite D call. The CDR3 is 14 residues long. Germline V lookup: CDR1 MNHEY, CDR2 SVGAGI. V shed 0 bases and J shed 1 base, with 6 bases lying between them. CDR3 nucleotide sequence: TGTGCCAGCAGTTACTCAACGGGCCAAGAGACCCAGTACTTC. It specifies CASSYSTGQETQYF.

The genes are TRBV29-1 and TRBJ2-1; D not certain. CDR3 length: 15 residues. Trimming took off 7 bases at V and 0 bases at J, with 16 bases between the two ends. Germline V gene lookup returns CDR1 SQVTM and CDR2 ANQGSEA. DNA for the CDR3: TGCAGCGCCGCACTTCTTACGAGCTCCTACAATGAGCAGTTCTTC. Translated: CSAALLTSSYNEQFF.

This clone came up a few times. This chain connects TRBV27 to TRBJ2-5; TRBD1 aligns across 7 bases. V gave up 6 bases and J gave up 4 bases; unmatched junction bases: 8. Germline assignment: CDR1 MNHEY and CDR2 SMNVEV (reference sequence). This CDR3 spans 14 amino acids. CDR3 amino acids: CASSSQTGRETQYF. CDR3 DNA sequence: TGTGCCAGCAGCAGCCAGACAGGGCGAGAGACCCAGTACTTC.

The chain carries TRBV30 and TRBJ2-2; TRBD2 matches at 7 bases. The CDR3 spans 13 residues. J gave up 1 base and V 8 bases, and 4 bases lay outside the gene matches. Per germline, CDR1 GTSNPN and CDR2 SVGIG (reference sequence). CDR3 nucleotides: TGTGCCGGGGGAGGGCAGAACACCGGGGAGCTGTTTTTT. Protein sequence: CAGGGQNTGELFF.

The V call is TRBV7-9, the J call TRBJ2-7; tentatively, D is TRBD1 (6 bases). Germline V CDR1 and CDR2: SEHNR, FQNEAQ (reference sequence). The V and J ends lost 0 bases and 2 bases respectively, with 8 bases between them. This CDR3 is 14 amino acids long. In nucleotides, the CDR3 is TGTGCCAGCAGCTTAGCGGACAGCACCTACGAGCAGTACTTC. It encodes CASSLADSTYEQYF.

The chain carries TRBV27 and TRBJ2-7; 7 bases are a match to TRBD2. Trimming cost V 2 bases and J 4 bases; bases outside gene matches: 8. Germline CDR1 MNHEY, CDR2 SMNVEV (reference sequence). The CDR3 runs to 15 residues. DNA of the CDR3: TGTGCCAGCAGTTTAAACGGTGGACTAGTTTACGAGCAGTACTTC. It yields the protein CASSLNGGLVYEQYF.

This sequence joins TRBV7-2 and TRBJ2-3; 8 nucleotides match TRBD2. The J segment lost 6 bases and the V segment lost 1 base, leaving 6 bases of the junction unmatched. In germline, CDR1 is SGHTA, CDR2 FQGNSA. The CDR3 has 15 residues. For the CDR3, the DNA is TGTGCCAGCAGCTTAGGAGGACTAGCTGGGGATACGCAGTATTTT. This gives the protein CASSLGGLAGDTQYF.

The DNA of the CDR3 is TGTGCCAGCAGTTTACGCCCGAGCACTGAAGCTTTCTTT. Translation: CASSLRPSTEAFF. This sequence joins TRBV27 and TRBJ1-1, with D hard to call. V was pared by 2 bases and J by 4 bases, with 8 bases between. The CDR3 loop spans 13 amino acids. CDR1 is MNHEY and CDR2 is SMNVEV in the germline V gene (reference sequence).

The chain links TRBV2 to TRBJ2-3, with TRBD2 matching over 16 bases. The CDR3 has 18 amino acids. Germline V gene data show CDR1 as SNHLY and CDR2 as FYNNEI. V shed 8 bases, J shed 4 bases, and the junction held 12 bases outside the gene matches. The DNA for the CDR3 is TGTGCCAGCCTCCCGGGACTAGCGGGAGGGCCCTCGCCAGATACGCAGTATTTT. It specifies CASLPGLAGGPSPDTQYF. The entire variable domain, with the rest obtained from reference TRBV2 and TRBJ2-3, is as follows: EPEVTQTPSHQVTQMGQEVILRCVPISNHLYFYWYRQILGQKVEFLVSFYNNEISEKSEIFDDQFSVERPDGSNFTLKIRSTKLEDSAMYFCASLPGLAGGPSPDTQYFGPGTRLTVL.

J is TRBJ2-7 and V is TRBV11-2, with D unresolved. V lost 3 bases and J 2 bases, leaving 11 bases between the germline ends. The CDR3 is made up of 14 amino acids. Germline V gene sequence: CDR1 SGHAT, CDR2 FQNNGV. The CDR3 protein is CASSFVTSAYEQYF. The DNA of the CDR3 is TGTGCCAGCAGCTTTGTAACTTCTGCCTACGAGCAGTACTTC.

The CDR3 reads CASSDRGLNTEAFF. The CDR3 region has the DNA TGTGCCAGCAGCGACAGGGGTTTGAACACTGAAGCTTTCTTT. V is TRBV6-6 and J is TRBJ1-1, with 8 bases identical to TRBD1. V trimming: 6 bases; J trimming: 0 bases; junction bases outside the gene matches: 3. The CDR3 length is 14 residues. Germline V gene sequence: CDR1 MNHNY, CDR2 SVGAGI (reference sequence).

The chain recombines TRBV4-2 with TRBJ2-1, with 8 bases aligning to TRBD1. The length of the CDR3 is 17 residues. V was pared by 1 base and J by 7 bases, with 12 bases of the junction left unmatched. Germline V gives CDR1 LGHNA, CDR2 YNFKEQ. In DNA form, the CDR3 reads TGTGCCAGCAGCCAAGTAGCTGGGACAGGACAAGGGAATGAGCAGTTCTTC. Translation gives CASSQVAGTGQGNEQFF.